This record concerns one TCR beta chain sequence. What it recognizes is unknown. What was sequenced were expressed TCRB transcripts, since all of the isolated RNA had been reverse transcribed. Libraries were prepared by immunoSEQ multiplex PCR; TCRdb keeps only in-frame clonotypes and omits some of them. This sample carries about 620,000 clones, around 15% of them seen once, and the ten largest clones take approximately 0.099%. The sample belongs to a study of beta chain features in type 1 diabetes. Study as a whole: No patient-donor differences in age, gender, total cells or subset yield. Study-wide results and caveats: Researchers reported that naive, central memory and Treg TCRB repertoires appeared more similar in patients than in healthy donors.

Germline CDR1 LGHNA, CDR2 YSLEER. Trimming removed 0 bases from V and 7 bases from J, with 13 bases in between. The CDR3 spans 15 residues. This chain connects TRBV4-3 to TRBJ1-5; D is uncertain. The receptor comes from a man aged 18 to 35 in good health. The sample taken for sequencing was naive CD4+ T cells from blood. The CDR3 spells CASSQEAKGRQPQHF. As DNA, the CDR3 is TGCGCCAGCAGCCAAGAAGCTAAGGGTCGACAGCCCCAGCATTTT.